The 19 T cell receptor beta chains below all came from one sample that was sequenced in a study of blood T cell repertoires in COVID-19. TCRdb's table, derived via immunoSEQ multiplex PCR, lists solely in-frame clones and lacks some. This sample yields about 410,000 clones, of which about 90% are seen a single time; less than 0.75% belongs to the top ten. The source material was PBMCs or T cells enriched from blood (not recorded which). The receptor set was obtained from a man aged 18-30 years who had recovered from COVID-19.

This clone came up once. This chain uses TRBV30 with TRBJ1-5, with D possibly matching TRBD1 (5 bases). CDR3 length: 14 amino acids. V gave up 2 bases and J gave up 0 bases, with 8 bases separating them. Germline-derived CDR1 and CDR2 are GTSNPN and SVGIG (reference sequence). This CDR3 reads CAWSSGYSNQPQHF. The CDR3 DNA reads TGTGCCTGGAGTTCAGGGTATAGCAATCAGCCCCAGCATTTT.

The chain combines TRBV6-6 with TRBJ1-1; D unclear. Per germline, CDR1 MNHNY and CDR2 SVGAGI (reference sequence). V lost 6 bases and J lost 3, with 17 bases in between. CDR3 size: 15 residues. The CDR3 reads CASSLAVGVDTEAFF. The CDR3 DNA sequence: TGTGCCAGCAGCCTGGCTGTGGGAGTGGACACTGAAGCTTTCTTT.

The J gene is TRBJ1-6, the V gene TRBV3-1 (or the pseudogene TRBV3-2); TRBD1 agrees at 7 bases. Germline CDR1 reads LGHDT; CDR2 reads YNNKEL (reference sequence). The V and J ends lost 5 bases and 10 bases, in that order; junction bases with no gene match: 14. This CDR3 comprises 16 residues. The CDR3: CASSANTGARASPLHF. CDR3 sequence (DNA): TGTGCCAGCAGCGCCAACACAGGGGCCAGAGCCTCACCCCTCCACTTT.

The J gene is TRBJ1-5, the V gene TRBV12-3 or TRBV12-4; weak D call: TRBD1 (6 bases). The CDR3 has 13 residues. Trimming stripped 7 bases from V and 6 bases from J, with 13 bases between. CDR3 nucleotide sequence: TGTGCCAGCAACAACAGGGCAAGTCAGCCCCAGCATTTT. Residues: CASNNRASQPQHF.

This CDR3 reads CASSLGSGITGELFF. Written as DNA, the CDR3 is TGTGCCAGCAGCTTGGGTAGCGGGATCACCGGGGAGCTGTTTTTT. The chain links TRBV7-8 to TRBJ2-2; 8 bases line up with TRBD2. This CDR3 contains 15 residues. Per germline, CDR1 SGHVS and CDR2 FQNEAQ. J lost 4 bases, V lost 3 bases, and 4 bases had no gene match.

The V and J genes are TRBV19 and TRBJ1-2; D uncertain. Trimming cost V 8 bases and J 1 base, with 17 bases left between them. The germline CDR1 and CDR2 sequences are LNHDA and SQIVND (reference sequence). The CDR3 loop spans 15 amino acids. The CDR3 sequence is CASSSPRGINYGYTF. DNA for the CDR3: TGTGCCAGTTCCTCGCCCCGGGGTATTAACTATGGCTACACCTTC.

The rearrangement uses TRBV19 and TRBJ1-2; D is uncertain. V lost 7 bases, J lost 3 bases, and 12 bases lay in between. The CDR3 has 13 amino acids. CDR1 and CDR2 (germline): LNHDA, SQIVND (reference sequence). The CDR3 DNA reads TGTGCCAGTAATAGCGGAGCCTACTATGGCTACACCTTC. Amino acids: CASNSGAYYGYTF.

The chain employs TRBV15 and TRBJ1-1; D ambiguous. Between the trimmed V and J ends, which lost 4 bases and 1 base, there was a span of 7 bases. The germline V gene encodes CDR1 LNHNV and CDR2 YYDKDF (reference sequence). This CDR3 region has 13 residues. This chain's CDR3 is CATSTPSNTEAFF. CDR3 DNA: TGTGCCACCAGCACCCCTTCGAACACTGAAGCTTTCTTT.

The chain uses TRBV12-5 and TRBJ1-2, with 7 bases aligning to TRBD1. The CDR3 has 18 residues. The V and J ends lost 0 bases and 4 bases, in that order; junction bases with no gene match: 14. Germline lookup yields CDR1 LGHNT and CDR2 FRNRAP. The DNA of the CDR3 is TGTGCTAGTGGTTTGGTAGTCAGGTTAGGGGGCTCTACCTATGGCTACACCTTC. This encodes CASGLVVRLGGSTYGYTF.

V and J are TRBV12-3 or TRBV12-4 and TRBJ2-5, with D possibly matching TRBD2 (6 bases). This CDR3 has 13 amino acids. The V end lost 5 bases, the J end lost 4 bases, and 11 bases lay between the germline ends. The DNA of the CDR3 is TGTGCCAGCAGTCGAGTGCGGGGAGAGACCCAGTACTTC. It yields the protein CASSRVRGETQYF.

This chain uses TRBV3-1 (or the pseudogene TRBV3-2) with TRBJ1-1; 10 bases align to TRBD1. Losses at the gene ends were 4 bases for V and 0 bases for J; bases not matched to a gene: 5. Germline CDR1 LGHDT, CDR2 YNNKEL (reference sequence). The CDR3 has 16 amino acids. CDR3 sequence: CASSLGTGEMNTEAFF. CDR3 bases: TGTGCCAGCAGCCTTGGGACAGGGGAAATGAACACTGAAGCTTTCTTT.

This clone turned up a few times. The genes are TRBV5-1 and TRBJ1-2, with 7 bases identical to TRBD1. V gave up 0 bases and J gave up 4 bases; unmatched junction bases: 3. This CDR3 contains 14 residues. The germline gives CDR1 SGHRS, CDR2 YFSETQ. The CDR3 nucleotides read TGCGCCAGCAGCTTGGACAGGGACAGCTATGGCTACACCTTC. As protein: CASSLDRDSYGYTF.

This rearrangement joins TRBV3-1 (or the pseudogene TRBV3-2) to TRBJ2-7; D is possibly TRBD2 (6 bases). In germline, CDR1 is LGHDT, CDR2 YNNKEL (reference sequence). The ends were cut back, 1 base at V and 7 bases at J, with 14 bases in the middle. The CDR3 is 14 residues long. The CDR3 loop reads CASSQGHHLAEQYF. CDR3 sequence (DNA): TGTGCCAGCAGCCAAGGCCACCACCTAGCGGAGCAGTACTTC.

V gene TRBV5-4 combines with J gene TRBJ2-1; no definite D call. The CDR3 totals 15 residues. The germline V gene encodes CDR1 SGHNT and CDR2 YYREEE (reference sequence). V gave up 4 bases and J gave up 8 bases, with 19 bases separating them. The CDR3 spells CASSLTLGTWDEQFF. CDR3 nucleotide sequence: TGTGCCAGCAGCCTAACCCTGGGCACTTGGGATGAGCAGTTCTTC.

The chain couples TRBV5-1 to TRBJ1-3; 7 nucleotides agree with TRBD1. Germline CDR1 and CDR2: SGHRS and YFSETQ. Trimming took 2 bases from V and 2 from J; bases not matched to a gene: 1. This CDR3 has 14 residues. The CDR3 sequence is CASSFTGAGNTIYF. The CDR3 nucleotides read TGCGCCAGCAGCTTCACAGGGGCTGGAAACACCATATATTTT.

The chain combines TRBV27 with TRBJ1-2; D gene ambiguous. The V gene lost 2 bases and the J gene lost 0 bases, with 10 bases spanning the gap. Germline CDR1 reads MNHEY; CDR2 reads SMNVEV (reference sequence). The CDR3 extends over 15 amino acids. For the CDR3, the DNA is TGTGCCAGCAGTTTAATCGGGAGTACTAACTATGGCTACACCTTC. Its protein is CASSLIGSTNYGYTF.

The chain couples TRBV7-6 to TRBJ2-5; 9 bases line up with TRBD2. This CDR3 spans 15 amino acids. The V segment lost 6 bases and the J segment 4 bases; nucleotides outside the gene matches: 9. Germline V gene data show CDR1 as SGHVS and CDR2 as FNYEAQ. CDR3 DNA: TGTGCCAGCAGTCCTCTAGCGGGAATTCGAGAGACCCAGTACTTC. It is translated as CASSPLAGIRETQYF.

The chain uses TRBV7-9 and TRBJ1-3, with a possible D match to TRBD1 (5 bases). V was cut by 1 base and J by 11 bases, with 18 bases left in between. The CDR3 totals 15 residues. In germline, CDR1 is SEHNR, CDR2 FQNEAQ (reference sequence). For the CDR3, the DNA is TGTGCCAGCAGCTTAGACGGGACTCTTCCTAGCGCCATATATTTT. Translated, it gives CASSLDGTLPSAIYF.

The chain combines TRBV7-2 with TRBJ2-5, with D perhaps matching TRBD2 (5 bases). Deletions cut 7 bases from V and 4 bases from J, with 13 bases between. The V gene's germline CDR1 is SGHTA and CDR2 FQGNSA. The CDR3 has 13 amino acids. Here the CDR3 DNA reads TGTGCCAGCATTAAGTTGGGGAGAGAGACCCAGTACTTC. Protein sequence: CASIKLGRETQYF.